The next 19 T cell receptor beta chains were all read from a single sample in a study of cytomegalovirus exposure and HLA in healthy donors. 13 Jbeta primers and 60 Vbeta primers were used for the PCR. The method was immunoSEQ multiplex PCR; TCRdb's version includes in-frame clones alone and lacks a portion of them. The sample holds tens of thousands of clones, roughly 78% seen once. The source material was PBMCs. All receptors come from a man aged 40-49 years in good health and CMV-seronegative.

This clone was seen a handful of times. J is TRBJ1-1 and V is TRBV7-2, with TRBD1 matching over 7 bases. The junction had 4 bases not matched to a gene; V was cut back by 5 bases and J by 1 base. Looked up from germline, CDR1 is SGHTA and CDR2 is FQGNSA. CDR3 size: 14 residues. In DNA form, the CDR3 reads TGTGCCAGCAGCCGTGACAGGGCGAACACTGAAGCTTTCTTT. It specifies CASSRDRANTEAFF.

This clone has only a few counts. The chain links TRBV30 to TRBJ2-4; tentatively, D is TRBD2 (5 bases). This CDR3 has 14 amino acids. Trimming took 5 bases from V and 0 from J, leaving 11 bases between them. CDR1 is GTSNPN and CDR2 is SVGIG in the germline V gene (reference sequence). The CDR3 sequence: CAWGLGLAKNIQYF. In nucleotides, the CDR3 is TGTGCCTGGGGGTTAGGACTAGCCAAAAACATTCAGTACTTC.

The V gene is TRBV7-2, the J gene TRBJ2-1, with D possibly TRBD1 on 6 matching bases. V shed 1 base and J shed 3 bases, with 13 bases lying between them. Looked up from germline, CDR1 is SGHTA and CDR2 is FQGNSA. CDR3 length equals 16 residues. CDR3 region: CASSLETGFSYNEQFF. The CDR3 bases are TGTGCCAGCAGCTTAGAAACAGGGTTCAGCTACAATGAGCAGTTCTTC.

In nucleotides, the CDR3 is TGTGCCAGCAGTGTATTAGCTCGGGCTAGCGGGCCCTACAATGAGCAGTTCTTC. This encodes CASSVLARASGPYNEQFF. This chain links TRBV6-1 with TRBJ2-1, with TRBD2 identical over 8 bases. The CDR3 contains 18 residues. J was trimmed by 2 bases and V by 4 bases; bases with no gene match: 13. The germline gives CDR1 MNHNS, CDR2 SASEGT.

The J gene is TRBJ1-2, the V gene TRBV2, with a weak D call TRBD1 (6 bases). CDR1 and CDR2 from the germline V gene are SNHLY and FYNNEI. V was trimmed by 6 bases and J by 4 bases, leaving 9 bases between them. This CDR3 is 12 amino acids long. As DNA, the CDR3 is TGTGCCAGCAGACAGGGTTTCTATGGCTACACCTTC. This translates into CASRQGFYGYTF.

There are a few counts of this clone. The chain has TRBV19 and TRBJ2-7, with 7 bases identical to TRBD2. CDR3 length equals 13 residues. Unmatched junction bases numbered 7, after V lost 6 bases and J lost 5 bases. Germline values: CDR1 LNHDA, CDR2 SQIVND (reference sequence). The CDR3, as DNA: TGTGCCAGTAGACTACCTGGGGGGGACGAGCAGTACTTC. It is translated as CASRLPGGDEQYF.

The genes are TRBV7-3 and TRBJ2-1; 7 bases match TRBD2. The CDR3 is 18 amino acids. Trimming removed 2 bases from V and 0 bases from J; junction bases left unmatched: 10. CDR1 is SGHTA and CDR2 is FQGTGA in the germline V gene. CDR3 coding DNA: TGTGCCAGCAGCTTAGTCCCTAGCGGACCGAGCTCCTACAATGAGCAGTTCTTC. Protein product: CASSLVPSGPSSYNEQFF.

The CDR3 nucleotides are TGTGCCATCGCCGCCCCGGGGCAGGGGGTTGACGAGCAGTACTTC. Translating it yields CAIAAPGQGVDEQYF. The chain employs TRBV10-3 and TRBJ2-7, with TRBD1 matching over 7 bases. The germline CDR1 and CDR2 sequences are ENHRY and SYGVKD. V dropped 8 bases and J dropped 5; count of bases not matched to a gene: 15. The CDR3 consists of 15 residues.

The chain combines TRBV29-1 with TRBJ2-5; 7 bases map to TRBD1. The CDR3 sequence is 15 residues long. Germline V gene data show CDR1 as SQVTM and CDR2 as ANQGSEA. V shed 3 bases and J 5 bases; nucleotides not matched to a gene: 12. The DNA of the CDR3 is TGCAGCGTTGACTACCCAGACAGGGCCCGGGAGACCCAGTACTTC. It yields the protein CSVDYPDRARETQYF.

This clone was counted between two and nine times. This chain uses TRBV5-8 with TRBJ2-1, with D perhaps TRBD2 (6 bases). Germline loops: CDR1 SGHTS, CDR2 YDEGEE. The ends were cut back, 5 bases at V and 0 bases at J, with 12 bases in the middle. The CDR3 has 15 residues. In nucleotides, the CDR3 is TGTGCCAGCAGAAAGGACGGGAGCTCCTACAATGAGCAGTTCTTC. Protein sequence: CASRKDGSSYNEQFF.

This clone has a single count. The chain uses TRBV9 and TRBJ2-4; TRBD1 aligns across 9 bases. Germline loops: CDR1 SGDLS, CDR2 YYNGEE. V dropped 0 bases and J dropped 6; count of bases not matched to a gene: 7. This CDR3 has 16 residues. The CDR3 DNA reads TGTGCCAGCAGCGTAGGTACGGGACAGGGTGGAAACATTCAGTACTTC. It yields the protein CASSVGTGQGGNIQYF. The complete variable domain, with remaining parts taken from reference TRBV9 and TRBJ2-4, reads DSGVTQTPKHLITATGQRVTLRCSPRSGDLSVYWYQQSLDQGLQFLIQYYNGEERAKGNILERFSAQQFPDLHSELNLSSLELGDSALYFCASSVGTGQGGNIQYFGAGTRLSVL.

This chain connects TRBV7-6 to TRBJ2-5, with D possibly TRBD1 on 5 matching bases. This CDR3 is 12 amino acids long. Trimming pared 6 bases from V and 4 bases from J, leaving 9 bases between. Germline loops: CDR1 SGHVS, CDR2 FNYEAQ. CDR3 sequence (DNA): TGTGCCAGCAGTCGCAGGGTAGAGACCCAGTACTTC. It codes for CASSRRVETQYF. The complete variable domain, with remaining parts taken from reference TRBV7-6 and TRBJ2-5, reads GAGVSQSPRYKVTKRGQDVALRCDPISGHVSLYWYRQALGQGPEFLTYFNYEAQQDKSGLPNDRFSAERPEGSISTLTIQRTEQRDSAMYRCASSRRVETQYFGPGTRLLVL.

The rearrangement uses TRBV18 and TRBJ1-5, with D unclear. Trimming left V 4 bases short and J 4 bases short, with 11 bases between. The length of the CDR3 is 14 residues. Germline-derived CDR1 and CDR2 are KGHSH and LQKENI. The CDR3 sequence is CASSQSDLNQPQHF. The DNA of the CDR3 is TGTGCCAGCTCACAGTCGGACTTAAATCAGCCCCAGCATTTT.

V usage is TRBV19 and J usage is TRBJ1-2, with D perhaps TRBD1 (6 bases). Trimming stripped 5 bases from V and 7 bases from J, with 14 bases between. The CDR3 consists of 13 residues. Germline V gene data show CDR1 as LNHDA and CDR2 as SQIVND (reference sequence). The CDR3: CASSVQGVGGYTF. CDR3 in DNA: TGTGCCAGTAGTGTACAGGGTGTTGGTGGCTACACCTTC.

Of note for this clone: Germline is not matched at one junction end, which may reflect a read error. The rearrangement links TRBV13 to TRBJ2-7; D is possibly TRBD2 (7 bases). CDR1 is PRHDT and CDR2 is FYEKMQ in the germline V gene (reference sequence). There are 16 residues in the CDR3. The CDR3 here is CASSLGLRGATYEQYF. The CDR3 DNA sequence: TGTGCCAGCAGCCTAGGACTCCGGGGGGCAACCTACGAGCAGTACTTC.

This chain joins TRBV28 and TRBJ2-7, with 9 positions matching TRBD1. The trim removed 8 bases at V and 3 bases at J, leaving 5 bases unmatched. This CDR3 region has 13 residues. Germline-derived CDR1 and CDR2 are MDHEN and SYDVKM. The CDR3 bases are TGTGCCAGCTCGGGACAGGGATACTACGAGCAGTACTTC. As protein: CASSGQGYYEQYF. Variable domain in full (rest from reference TRBV28 and TRBJ2-7): DVKVTQSSRYLVKRTGEKVFLECVQDMDHENMFWYRQDPGLGLRLIYFSYDVKMKEKGDIPEGYSVSREKKERFSLILESASTNQTSMYLCASSGQGYYEQYFGPGTRLTVT.

The chain links TRBV5-4 to TRBJ1-1; D remains ambiguous. Germline lookup yields CDR1 SGHNT and CDR2 YYREEE (reference sequence). The germline V and J ends were trimmed by 1 base and 3 bases, with 7 bases remaining between them. The CDR3 contains 13 residues. CDR3 in DNA: TGTGCCAGCAGCTTGCGGTTGCACACTGAAGCTTTCTTT. It is translated as CASSLRLHTEAFF.

The chain has TRBV2 and TRBJ2-3, with TRBD1 identical over 7 bases. The CDR3 loop spans 15 amino acids. The ends lost 8 bases at V and 0 bases at J; junction bases unmatched: 8. CDR1 and CDR2 (germline): SNHLY, FYNNEI. The CDR3 sequence: CASAGTAHSTDTQYF. The CDR3, as DNA: TGTGCCAGCGCCGGGACAGCCCATAGCACAGATACGCAGTATTTT.

Concerning this clone: A junction boundary mismatches the germline segment, possibly from a read error. The chain combines TRBV7-7 with TRBJ1-1, with a tentative D call TRBD1 (6 bases). CDR1 and CDR2 (germline): SSHAT, FNYEAQ (reference sequence). The CDR3 is made up of 13 amino acids. The CDR3 DNA follows: TGTGCTAGCAGCTACAGGGTGGATACTGAAGCTTTCTTT. It codes for CASSYRVDTEAFF. The whole variable domain, filled in from reference TRBV7-7 and TRBJ1-1, reads GAGVSQSPRYKVTKRGQDVTLRCDPISSHATLYWYQQALGQGPEFLTYFNYEAQPDKSGLPSDRFSAERPEGSISTLTIQRTEQRDSAMYRCASSYRVDTEAFFGQGTRLTVV.